These T cell receptor beta chains were read from a single sample in a study of T cells expressing NK-cell markers. With the 5' RACE reads reprocessed, TCRdb shows one record per CDR3 protein and no DNA. The table lists around 260,000 distinct CDR3 sequences. Sequenced sample: blood T cells: a sorted CD56 or NKG2C T cell subset, CD4+ or CD8+ T cells, or bulk PBMC T cells (not recorded which). Receptors were obtained from a woman between 18 and 69 years old in good health. Both conserved end residues are part of each CDR3. Fields, in order: CDR3 protein, V gene, J gene.

CDR3: CASSLHGETQYF
V: TRBV12-3/TRBV12-4
J: TRBJ2-5

CDR3: CASSRNGGPYNEQFF
V: TRBV27
J: TRBJ2-1

CDR3: CASMGDRGEKLFF
V: TRBV2
J: TRBJ1-4

CDR3: CASSHGDNEQFF
V: TRBV4-3
J: TRBJ2-1

CDR3: CSARTWEKSSYNEQFF
V: TRBV20-1
J: TRBJ2-1

CDR3: CASSQERRGNSPLHF
V: TRBV4-3
J: TRBJ1-6

CDR3: CASSWSGTATEAFF
V: TRBV5-1
J: TRBJ1-1

CDR3: CASSYLGEGLTQYF
V: TRBV6-5
J: TRBJ2-5

CDR3: CATSLAGGPLWFF
V: TRBV27
J: TRBJ2-1

CDR3: CASSAGTSGRVYEQYF
V: TRBV28
J: TRBJ2-7

CDR3: CSAPGTGYLLSQPQHF
V: TRBV20-1
J: TRBJ1-5

CDR3: CASSLVDSPLHF
V: TRBV5-1
J: TRBJ1-6

CDR3: CATSTHTGRETGELFF
V: TRBV15
J: TRBJ2-2

CDR3: CASSYSRQGSTEAFF
V: TRBV6-5
J: TRBJ1-1

CDR3: CASSPALAGRETQYF
V: TRBV7-9
J: TRBJ2-5

CDR3: CASSYTGTSGFYEQYF
V: TRBV6-2/TRBV6-3
J: TRBJ2-7

CDR3: CASRWTGSRAGELFF
V: TRBV25-1
J: TRBJ2-2

CDR3: CSIAGGLSYEQYF
V: TRBV20-1
J: TRBJ2-7

CDR3: CASSPTGAGGHEQFF
V: TRBV4-3
J: TRBJ2-1

CDR3: CASTRGGSMVYGYTF
V: TRBV28
J: TRBJ1-2

CDR3: CASSLTRDGEQYF
V: TRBV12-3/TRBV12-4
J: TRBJ2-7

CDR3: CASSQLHSPLHF
V: TRBV3-1
J: TRBJ1-6

CDR3: CASSLGEATDTQYF
V: TRBV11-2
J: TRBJ2-3

CDR3: CSARDGAAESLTGELFF
V: TRBV20-1
J: TRBJ2-2

CDR3: CSARGGLAGQPQHF
V: TRBV20-1
J: TRBJ1-5

CDR3: CATPAGQPQHF
V: TRBV4-1
J: TRBJ1-5

CDR3: CASSSTPRLGNGYTF
V: TRBV6-5
J: TRBJ1-2

CDR3: CASSPGFGTGGSGANVLTF
V: TRBV12-3/TRBV12-4
J: TRBJ2-6

CDR3: CASSFGGADEKLFF
V: TRBV7-9
J: TRBJ1-4

CDR3: CASSLEVLNTEAFF
V: TRBV7-9
J: TRBJ1-1

CDR3: CSVVRDRGDEQFF
V: TRBV29-1
J: TRBJ2-1

CDR3: CASSLASGNGVSEAFF
V: TRBV7-2
J: TRBJ1-1

CDR3: CAWLSLAGGANEQFF
V: TRBV30
J: TRBJ2-1

CDR3: CASASSSGDGDTQYF
V: TRBV7-2
J: TRBJ2-3

CDR3: CASSSTGRPGGELFF
V: TRBV7-9
J: TRBJ2-2

CDR3: CATSRGDSSYEQYF
V: TRBV15
J: TRBJ2-7

CDR3: CSASEAGVGNQPQHF
V: TRBV20-1
J: TRBJ1-5

CDR3: CSAQGAGNTEAFF
V: TRBV29-1
J: TRBJ1-1

CDR3: CASSQDRTPERGSPLHF
V: TRBV4-2
J: TRBJ1-6

CDR3: CSGTTGNYGYTF
V: TRBV29-1
J: TRBJ1-2

CDR3: CASSRQALGLKNIQYF
V: TRBV12-3/TRBV12-4
J: TRBJ2-4

CDR3: CASSPAGGTSYHEQYF
V: TRBV7-3
J: TRBJ2-7

CDR3: CASSLVVAGYNEQFF
V: TRBV5-1
J: TRBJ2-1

CDR3: CASSFWGYNEQFF
V: TRBV11-2
J: TRBJ2-1

CDR3: CASSFGPGLDYNEQFF
V: TRBV7-3
J: TRBJ2-1

CDR3: CASSSRQSGELFF
V: TRBV6-2/TRBV6-3
J: TRBJ2-2

CDR3: CASTVTSATAEQYF
V: TRBV12-3/TRBV12-4
J: TRBJ2-7

CDR3: CASSFGATNEKLFF
V: TRBV12-3/TRBV12-4
J: TRBJ1-4

CDR3: CASSFGTPQETQYF
V: TRBV5-1
J: TRBJ2-5

CDR3: CASSQEKDLAGSYEQYF
V: TRBV14
J: TRBJ2-7

CDR3: CASCLGQYNEQFF
V: TRBV12-3/TRBV12-4
J: TRBJ2-1

CDR3: CASSSGLGPAGELFF
V: TRBV7-2
J: TRBJ2-2

CDR3: CSALGPHEPYEQFF
V: TRBV20-1
J: TRBJ2-1

CDR3: CASSQAYRSSNTGELFF
V: TRBV4-1
J: TRBJ2-2

CDR3: CASSEYKQASETQYF
V: TRBV25-1
J: TRBJ2-5

CDR3: CASSLGGNGEAFF
V: TRBV11-3
J: TRBJ1-1

CDR3: CASSPLAGEYEQYF
V: TRBV7-6
J: TRBJ2-7

CDR3: CASSVPRSPEQYF
V: TRBV5-1
J: TRBJ2-7

CDR3: CASSYGGLAGVLNEQFF
V: TRBV6-5
J: TRBJ2-1

CDR3: CASSDSGRAPTDTQYF
V: TRBV6-4
J: TRBJ2-3